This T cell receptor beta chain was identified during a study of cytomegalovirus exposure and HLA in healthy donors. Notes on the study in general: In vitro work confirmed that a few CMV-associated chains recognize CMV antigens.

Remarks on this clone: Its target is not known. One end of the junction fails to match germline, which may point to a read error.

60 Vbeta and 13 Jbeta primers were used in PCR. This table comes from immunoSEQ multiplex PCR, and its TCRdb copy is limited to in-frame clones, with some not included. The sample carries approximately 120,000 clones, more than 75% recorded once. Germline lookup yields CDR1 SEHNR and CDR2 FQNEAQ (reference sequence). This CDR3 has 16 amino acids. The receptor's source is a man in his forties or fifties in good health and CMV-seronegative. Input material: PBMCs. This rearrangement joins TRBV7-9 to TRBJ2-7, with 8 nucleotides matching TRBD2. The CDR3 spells CSSSLMREVPPYEQYF. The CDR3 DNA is TGTTCCAGCAGCTTAATGCGGGAGGTCCCTCCCTACGAGCAGTACTTC.